This TCR beta chain is drawn from a study of human CD8 memory T cell subsets. Libraries of TCR beta chains were produced by 5' RACE (UMI-labeled). Source study methods: Functional CDR3 beta clonotypes numbered roughly 2,800 to 18,000 per TCR beta library. TCRdb re-called the 5' RACE reads and shows each CDR3 protein once, DNA omitted. The V and J calls here are based on TCRdb, not the publication. The repertoire table contains roughly 3,700 distinct CDR3 sequences. Magnetic separation of the negative type served to enrich total CD8+ T cells. Study-wide results and limits: Stem-like memory and precursor exhausted T cell repertoires showed minimal mutual overlap. Only T cell receptor beta chains were sequenced in this study.

The CDR3 contains 15 residues. Germline V gives CDR1 MGHRA, CDR2 YSYEKL. Worth noting for this clonotype: Its specificity is not known.

The genes are TRBV4-1 and TRBJ2-7; TCRdb reports TRBD2, a call that lacks DNA to check it against. Material for sequencing was CD8+ effector memory T cells (TEM) sorted from PBMCs. The subset here: effector memory CD8 T cells, CCR7- CD45RO+ CD95+. The TCR comes from a human donor in good health. CDR3 protein: CASSQASSGSLEQYF.